Each of the 28 T cell receptor beta chains below was sequenced from the same sample in a study of low-dose radiotherapy and immunotherapy resistance in tumors. It was with a constant-region primer and a V-primer adapter that TCRs were amplified over around 18 PCR cycles. TCRdb ran MiXCR on the reads and lists one entry per CDR3 protein. The sample holds some 52,000 distinct CDR3 sequences; around 34% are singletons and the top ten take approximately 7.6%. Time point indicated: after trial treatment. This sample's treatment: LDRT plus nivolumab, ipilimumab, low-dose cyclophosphamide and aspirin (RACIN trial). The sample was PBMCs, taken after low-dose radiotherapy plus immunotherapy. All receptors derive from a male donor with rectosigmoid adenocarcinoma.

The J gene is TRBJ1-4, the V gene TRBV20-1, with TRBD1 identical over 9 bases. J was trimmed by 4 bases and V by 0 bases; bases with no gene match: 0. The CDR3 contains 14 residues. In germline, CDR1 is DFQATT, CDR2 SNEGSKA (reference sequence). The CDR3 loop is CSARETGGNEKLFF. The CDR3 nucleotides are TGCAGTGCTAGAGAGACAGGGGGTAATGAAAAACTGTTTTTT.

This clonotype was seen many times. This sequence joins TRBV10-1 and TRBJ2-3, with TRBD1 matching 9 bases. CDR1 WNHNN and CDR2 SYGVQD come from the germline V gene (reference sequence). With 10 bases clipped from V and 4 bases from J, the junction kept 9 bases outside the gene matches. The CDR3 runs 14 residues. The CDR3 sequence is CATESGQGSDTQYF. The DNA of the CDR3 is TGCGCCACCGAGTCGGGACAGGGATCAGATACGCAGTATTTT.

This clonotype occurred once. The chain recombines TRBV2 with TRBJ1-6; D is unclear. The CDR3 totals 14 residues. V lost 3 bases, J lost 9 bases, and 12 bases lay in between. From germline, CDR1 is SNHLY and CDR2 FYNNEI. In DNA, the CDR3 is TGTGCCAGCAGTGAGACGGTATTCGGTTCACCCCTCCACTTT. Translation gives CASSETVFGSPLHF.

The chain uses TRBV7-7 and TRBJ2-7; 8 bases are shared with TRBD1. Trimming at V came to 1 base and at J to 4 bases, leaving 3 bases not matched to a gene. Germline CDR1 SSHAT, CDR2 FNYEAQ (reference sequence). The CDR3 sequence is 14 residues long. The chain's CDR3 is CASSLEGTGYEQYF. Here the CDR3 DNA reads TGTGCCAGCAGCTTAGAAGGGACAGGATACGAGCAGTACTTC. Using reference TRBV7-7 and TRBJ2-7 for the parts outside the CDR3, the full variable domain is GAGVSQSPRYKVTKRGQDVTLRCDPISSHATLYWYQQALGQGPEFLTYFNYEAQPDKSGLPSDRFSAERPEGSISTLTIQRTEQRDSAMYRCASSLEGTGYEQYFGPGTRLTVT.

This clonotype was counted a few times. The J gene is TRBJ2-7, the V gene TRBV19, with a possible D match to TRBD2 (6 bases). Trimming shortened V by 2 bases and J by 7 bases, and 12 bases separated the two germline ends. The germline V gene encodes CDR1 LNHDA and CDR2 SQIVND (reference sequence). This CDR3 is built from 13 residues. The CDR3 reads CASSIRAAGEQYF. CDR3 DNA sequence: TGTGCCAGTAGTATAAGGGCCGCGGGGGAGCAGTACTTC.

This clonotype was observed many times. The chain combines TRBV15 with TRBJ2-7; 10 positions agree with TRBD1. The germline gives CDR1 LNHNV, CDR2 YYDKDF (reference sequence). The V segment lost 3 bases and the J segment 5 bases; nucleotides outside the gene matches: 13. There are 17 residues in the CDR3. The CDR3 loop is CATSRALPGTGDNEQYF. The DNA for the CDR3 is TGTGCCACCAGCAGGGCCCTACCCGGGACAGGGGACAACGAGCAGTACTTC.

The chain combines TRBV4-3 with TRBJ2-3; D remains unclear. V dropped 4 bases and J dropped 6 bases, with 20 bases sitting between them. This CDR3 is built from 16 residues. The V gene's germline CDR1 is LGHNA and CDR2 YSLEER. CDR3 loop: CASSPNPNPLRDTQYF. The CDR3 bases are TGCGCCAGCAGCCCCAACCCTAACCCCTTGAGGGATACGCAGTATTTT.

The V and J genes are TRBV2 and TRBJ1-4; 9 positions match TRBD1. This CDR3 has 17 residues. Trimming took 6 bases from V and 4 from J; bases not matched to a gene: 12. Germline V gives CDR1 SNHLY, CDR2 FYNNEI. The CDR3 reads CASSPGTGKGLNEKLFF. CDR3 nucleotides: TGTGCCAGCAGCCCGGGGACAGGGAAGGGGCTTAATGAAAAACTGTTTTTT.

At least ten counts were recorded for this clonotype. The genes are TRBV29-1 and TRBJ2-7, with TRBD2 matching over 8 bases. The CDR3 covers 13 residues. Losses at the gene ends were 6 bases for V and 3 bases for J; bases not matched to a gene: 7. Germline V CDR1 and CDR2: SQVTM, ANQGSEA. This chain's CDR3 is CSVETSGDYEQYF. The CDR3, as DNA: TGCAGCGTGGAAACTAGCGGAGACTACGAGCAGTACTTC.

This clonotype was recorded many times. The chain has TRBV7-9 and TRBJ1-5; D is possibly TRBD1 (5 bases). Trimming cost V 3 bases and J 3 bases, with 9 bases left between them. The CDR3 loop spans 14 amino acids. The V gene's germline CDR1 is SEHNR and CDR2 FQNEAQ (reference sequence). Written as DNA, the CDR3 is TGTGCCAGCAGCTTCGGCAGGGACAATCAGCCCCAGCATTTT. Protein: CASSFGRDNQPQHF.

This clonotype came up many times. The J gene is TRBJ2-5, the V gene TRBV28, with TRBD2 matching 8 bases. V dropped 8 bases and J dropped 4; count of bases not matched to a gene: 15. The CDR3 consists of 16 residues. The germline V gene has CDR1 MDHEN and CDR2 SYDVKM. CDR3 loop: CASFKGRGLAGETQYF. The CDR3 DNA sequence: TGTGCCAGCTTCAAGGGAAGAGGGCTAGCGGGAGAGACCCAGTACTTC.

In its sample, this clonotype was seen a few times. The chain employs TRBV6-5 and TRBJ2-5, with D possibly being TRBD2 (5 bases). The CDR3 is 14 residues long. The V end lost 2 bases, the J end lost 5 bases, and 12 bases lay between the germline ends. The V gene's germline CDR1 is MNHEY and CDR2 SVGAGI. CDR3 protein: CASSYGSTGETQYF. The CDR3, as DNA: TGTGCCAGCAGTTACGGATCTACGGGGGAGACCCAGTACTTC.

There are many counts of this clonotype. This chain connects TRBV18 to TRBJ1-5, with a possible D match to TRBD1 (5 bases). CDR3 length: 14 amino acids. Deletions cut 5 bases from V and 5 bases from J, with 13 bases between. Per the germline V gene, CDR1 is KGHSH and CDR2 is LQKENI. CDR3 in amino acids: CASSSGLGDQPQHF. The CDR3 DNA follows: TGTGCCAGCTCATCAGGGTTAGGGGATCAGCCCCAGCATTTT.

This chain connects TRBV21-1 to TRBJ2-5; TRBD1 was called by the table and not checked on the DNA. TRBV21-1 is deemed a pseudogene. The CDR3 has 18 residues. The chain's CDR3 is CASSRRVNSGTQKETQYF. In nucleotides, the CDR3 is TGTGCCAGCAGCAGGCGCGTGAATTCCGGGACACAAAAAGAGACCCAGTACTTC.

The chain joins TRBV5-1 to TRBJ2-3; no clear D gene. CDR3 size: 12 residues. The V gene lost 5 bases and the J gene lost 1 base, with 5 bases spanning the gap. Germline-derived CDR1 and CDR2 are SGHRS and YFSETQ. The CDR3 DNA sequence: TGCGCCAGCAGGTGGGGCACAGATACGCAGTATTTT. Amino acid sequence: CASRWGTDTQYF.

The chain carries TRBV12-3 or TRBV12-4 and TRBJ2-7, with 9 bases identical to TRBD2. The J segment lost 0 bases and the V segment lost 5 bases, leaving 14 bases of the junction unmatched. This CDR3 comprises 18 residues. CDR3 sequence: CASSTPLGAGGYSYEQYF. DNA of the CDR3: TGTGCCAGCAGTACTCCCTTAGGAGCGGGGGGTTACTCCTACGAGCAGTACTTC.

Note on this clonotype: This likely traces to a read error, being one base from a far larger clone. V is TRBV6-6 and J is TRBJ2-1; weak D call: TRBD2 (6 bases). Trimming removed 6 bases at V and 10 bases at J, with 16 bases between. The CDR3 has 13 residues. Looked up from germline, CDR1 is MNHNY and CDR2 is SVGAGI (reference sequence). The DNA for the CDR3 is TGTGCCAGCAGGACGGGACTGGCTTACGAGCAGTTCTTC. It is translated as CASRTGLAYEQFF.

This sequence joins TRBV29-1 and TRBJ1-4, with D possibly TRBD1 on 6 matching bases. CDR3 length: 15 residues. The germline V gene has CDR1 SQVTM and CDR2 ANQGSEA. The V end lost 5 bases, the J end lost 3 bases, and 16 bases lay between the germline ends. In DNA form, the CDR3 reads TGCAGCGTTACGTTTGGGGGCAGGGCTAATGAAAAACTGTTTTTT. Protein sequence: CSVTFGGRANEKLFF.

This clonotype was seen repeatedly, ten times or more. The chain is built from TRBV2 and TRBJ2-3; D may be TRBD1 (6 bases). In germline, CDR1 is SNHLY, CDR2 FYNNEI. The CDR3 extends over 14 amino acids. The CDR3 is CAAKPGASTDTQYF. CDR3 bases: TGTGCAGCTAAACCAGGGGCTAGCACAGATACGCAGTATTTT.

The J gene is TRBJ2-3, the V gene TRBV11-2; no clear D. Matching the DNA end better, TRBJ2-5 makes the J call doubtful. The CDR3 runs 14 residues. The germline gives CDR1 SGHAT, CDR2 FQNNGV. The CDR3 spells CASSFGSNLETQYF. CDR3 DNA sequence: TGTGCCAGCAGCTTTGGTAGCAACTTAGAGACCCAGTACTTC.

This clonotype was counted once. The rearrangement uses TRBV20-1 and TRBJ2-5; no clear D. Trimming stripped 2 bases from V and 3 bases from J, with 4 bases between. This CDR3 is built from 11 residues. The germline CDR1 and CDR2 sequences are DFQATT and SNEGSKA (reference sequence). The CDR3 DNA is TGCAGTGCTAGACGCGAAGAGACCCAGTACTTC. Translating gives CSARREETQYF.

On this clonotype: With only one base between it and a far larger clone, this is likely a read error. This chain joins TRBV2 and TRBJ2-1; D is ambiguous. V lost 6 bases, J lost 10 bases, and 19 bases lay in between. Germline V gene lookup returns CDR1 SNHLY and CDR2 FYNNEI. This CDR3 contains 14 residues. The CDR3 DNA reads TGTGCCAGCAGCCGTCCCGAAGCCCCCTACGAGCAGTTCTTC. It encodes CASSRPEAPYEQFF.

This clonotype was detected ten times or more. The rearrangement links TRBV12-3 or TRBV12-4 to TRBJ2-2; the D is unclear. V lost 3 bases and J 11 bases, leaving 7 bases between the germline ends. The CDR3 extends over 11 amino acids. The CDR3 reads CASSLALELFF. Here the CDR3 DNA reads TGTGCCAGCAGTTTGGCTCTCGAGCTGTTTTTT.

This clonotype has just a few counts. V gene TRBV19 combines with J gene TRBJ1-6; no reliable D call. Germline values: CDR1 LNHDA, CDR2 SQIVND (reference sequence). V lost 5 bases and J 11 bases, leaving 13 bases between the germline ends. The CDR3 length is 13 residues. The CDR3 DNA reads TGTGCCAGTAGTTACCTGGACGTACCACCCCTCCACTTT. Translating it yields CASSYLDVPPLHF.

In its sample, this clonotype was seen a few times. The rearrangement joins TRBV18 to TRBJ2-5, with D unresolved. The CDR3 has 16 amino acids. V dropped 1 base and J dropped 2 bases, with 14 bases sitting between them. Germline loops: CDR1 KGHSH, CDR2 LQKENI. The CDR3 is CASSPRRPLGQETQYF. DNA of the CDR3: TGTGCCAGCTCACCACGCAGACCCTTGGGGCAAGAGACCCAGTACTTC.

As for this clonotype: With only one base between it and a far larger clone, this is likely a read error. The chain links TRBV5-1 to TRBJ2-7; TRBD2 matches at 8 bases. The CDR3 runs to 16 residues. Germline V gives CDR1 SGHRS, CDR2 YFSETQ. After removal of 6 bases from V and 7 bases from J, the junction contained 18 bases not matched to a gene. CDR3 coding DNA: TGCGCCAGCACCCGGGGGCTAGCGGGTTCCTACAATGAGCAGTACTTC. Its translation: CASTRGLAGSYNEQYF.

CDR3 residues: CASSLTAGITEAFF. Written as DNA, the CDR3 is TGTGCCAGTAGTCTCACGGCAGGGATAACTGAAGCTTTCTTT. The chain links TRBV19 to TRBJ1-1; the D gene is possibly TRBD1 (5 bases). The CDR3 has 14 residues. The germline V and J ends were trimmed by 5 bases and 5 bases, with 15 bases remaining between them. Germline V gene lookup returns CDR1 LNHDA and CDR2 SQIVND (reference sequence).

This clonotype came up many times. This rearrangement joins TRBV11-2 to TRBJ1-4, with a tentative D call TRBD1 (5 bases). Germline loops: CDR1 SGHAT, CDR2 FQNNGV. This CDR3 region has 17 residues. Between the trimmed V and J ends, which lost 1 base and 7 bases, there was a span of 19 bases. In DNA, the CDR3 is TGTGCCAGCAGCTTAGGGGCCCAGGGAAGGGTTGGTGAAAAACTGTTTTTT. Translating gives CASSLGAQGRVGEKLFF.